The next 17 T cell receptor beta chains were all read from a single sample in a study of CD8+ T cells in alopecia areata. Reverse transcription of extracted RNA yielded cDNA, which provided the sequencing template. Clones were sequenced by immunoSEQ multiplex PCR, and TCRdb holds only the in-frame ones, with some missing. The sample lists roughly 20,000 clones, approximately 70% occurring once. Peripheral blood and lesional scalp punch biopsies came from alopecia areata patients. The material sequenced was skin, taken at week 0. The source of these receptors is a human donor with alopecia areata.

This chain links TRBV7-4 with TRBJ2-5; D unclear. Germline V gives CDR1 SGHVT, CDR2 SQSDAQ. V lost 2 bases to trimming and J lost 2 bases, with 6 bases between them. The CDR3 is 13 residues long. The CDR3, as DNA: TGTGCCAGCAGCTTAAACAGACAAGAGACCCAGTACTTC. Translated: CASSLNRQETQYF.

Here the CDR3 reads CASSGGLGSSNQPQHF. The CDR3 DNA follows: TGTGCCAGCAGCGGGGGGCTGGGCAGCAGCAATCAGCCCCAGCATTTT. V and J are TRBV7-9 and TRBJ1-5, with D perhaps TRBD1 (6 bases). This CDR3 region has 16 residues. Per germline, CDR1 SEHNR and CDR2 FQNEAQ (reference sequence). Trimming removed 5 bases from V and 1 base from J, with 15 bases in between.

This clone was seen more than once but under ten times. The V call is TRBV6-1, the J call TRBJ1-4, with unresolved D. Per germline, CDR1 MNHNS and CDR2 SASEGT. This CDR3 is 14 amino acids long. V was pared by 6 bases and J by 6 bases, with 14 bases between. DNA of the CDR3: TGTGCCAGCAGCTCGGGCCGGGTCGATGAAAAACTGTTTTTT. Protein product: CASSSGRVDEKLFF.

The genes are TRBV6-5 and TRBJ1-4; TRBD1 agrees at 9 bases. Looked up from germline, CDR1 is MNHEY and CDR2 is SVGAGI. V lost 2 bases to trimming and J lost 8 bases; unmatched junction nucleotides: 3. This CDR3 has 14 amino acids. CDR3 in DNA: TGTGCCAGCAGTTACACAGGGGGCCGGGAAAAACTGTTTTTT. Translation gives CASSYTGGREKLFF.

Here the CDR3 DNA reads TGTGCCAGTAAGGACACTCCGGGCCAGCCCCAGCATTTT. It specifies CASKDTPGQPQHF. The chain couples TRBV19 to TRBJ1-5; tentative D call: TRBD1 (5 bases). This CDR3 contains 13 residues. V was trimmed by 7 bases and J by 7 bases, leaving 14 bases between them. Germline CDR1 and CDR2: LNHDA and SQIVND (reference sequence).

The CDR3 is CASSDRGRDNSPLHF. The DNA of the CDR3 is TGCGCCAGCAGTGATCGGGGTCGGGATAATTCACCCCTCCACTTT. V is TRBV10-2 and J is TRBJ1-6; D is unresolved. Deletions cut 3 bases from V and 5 bases from J, with 11 bases between. The CDR3 is 15 amino acids. Germline CDR1 is WSHSY and CDR2 is SAAADI.

This rearrangement joins TRBV5-1 to TRBJ2-1, with 11 positions matching TRBD2. V was pared by 5 bases and J by 5 bases, with 3 bases of the junction left unmatched. Germline CDR1 is SGHRS and CDR2 is YFSETQ. CDR3 length: 14 amino acids. The CDR3 nucleotides read TGCGCCAGCAGAAGGGGACTAGCGGACAATGAGCAGTTCTTC. This translates into CASRRGLADNEQFF.

The chain carries TRBV18 and TRBJ2-1, with D perhaps TRBD2 (5 bases). This CDR3 spans 13 amino acids. V was trimmed by 0 bases and J by 9 bases, leaving 9 bases between them. Germline loops: CDR1 KGHSH, CDR2 LQKENI. The CDR3 spells CASSPPSAGEQFF. Here the CDR3 DNA reads TGTGCCAGCTCACCACCCTCGGCGGGTGAGCAGTTCTTC. Using reference TRBV18 and TRBJ2-1 for the parts outside the CDR3, the full variable domain is NAGVMQNPRHLVRRRGQEARLRCSPMKGHSHVYWYRQLPEEGLKFMVYLQKENIIDESGMPKERFSAEFPKEGPSILRIQQVVRGDSAAYFCASSPPSAGEQFFGPGTRLTVL.

This clone turned up a few times. The chain carries TRBV2 and TRBJ1-4, with unresolved D. The germline V and J ends were trimmed by 10 bases and 10 bases, with 22 bases remaining between them. Germline CDR1 reads SNHLY; CDR2 reads FYNNEI. This CDR3 comprises 14 residues. CDR3 in DNA: TGTGCCACCCTCTCGGAACTCCGAGGCGGAAAACTGTTTTTT. Protein sequence: CATLSELRGGKLFF.

The V and J genes are TRBV5-6 and TRBJ1-1; D is perhaps TRBD1 (6 bases). The V gene lost 0 bases and the J gene lost 9 bases, with 6 bases spanning the gap. Germline CDR1 and CDR2: SGHDT and YYEEEE. CDR3 length equals 11 residues. CDR3 loop: CASSLGGQAFF. The CDR3 DNA follows: TGTGCCAGCAGCTTGGGGGGGCAAGCTTTCTTT.

This chain joins TRBV18 and TRBJ1-1; 8 positions agree with TRBD1. This CDR3 is 14 amino acids long. CDR1 is KGHSH and CDR2 is LQKENI in the germline V gene. The trim removed 5 bases at V and 0 bases at J, leaving 2 bases unmatched. The CDR3 nucleotides read TGTGCCAGCTCAGCAGGGGGCATGAACACTGAAGCTTTCTTT. This codes for CASSAGGMNTEAFF.

The J gene is TRBJ2-1, the V gene TRBV12-5; 7 nucleotides line up with TRBD2. The germline V gene encodes CDR1 LGHNT and CDR2 FRNRAP. Losses at the gene ends were 4 bases for V and 7 bases for J; bases not matched to a gene: 10. This CDR3 comprises 15 residues. The CDR3 DNA reads TGTGCTAGTGGTTGGATCGGGGGGATAACGAATGAGCAGTTCTTC. This codes for CASGWIGGITNEQFF. Together with reference TRBV12-5 and TRBJ2-1, the CDR3 gives the full variable domain: DARVTQTPRHKVTEMGQEVTMRCQPILGHNTVFWYRQTMMQGLELLAYFRNRAPLDDSGMPKDRFSAEMPDATLATLKIQPSEPRDSAVYFCASGWIGGITNEQFFGPGTRLTVL.

The chain couples TRBV30 to TRBJ1-6; tentative D call: TRBD1 (6 bases). This CDR3 contains 16 residues. Germline CDR1 and CDR2: GTSNPN and SVGIG (reference sequence). The V end lost 0 bases, the J end lost 10 bases, and 19 bases lay between the germline ends. The CDR3 loop reads CAWSVAGARTGSPLHF. In nucleotides, the CDR3 is TGTGCCTGGAGTGTAGCAGGGGCGCGAACTGGATCACCCCTCCACTTT.

The rearrangement links TRBV5-5 to TRBJ1-2, with a tentative D call TRBD1 (6 bases). V was pared by 0 bases and J by 2 bases, with 11 bases between. The germline V gene encodes CDR1 SGHKS and CDR2 YYEKEE (reference sequence). This CDR3 contains 15 residues. The CDR3 is CASSLEGGTNYGYTF. The DNA for the CDR3 is TGTGCCAGCAGCTTGGAAGGGGGAACGAACTATGGCTACACCTTC.

The genes are TRBV13 and TRBJ1-2; perhaps TRBD1 as D (6 bases). Per germline, CDR1 PRHDT and CDR2 FYEKMQ (reference sequence). This CDR3 is built from 12 residues. V was cut by 9 bases and J by 4 bases, with 12 bases left in between. The CDR3 nucleotides are TGTGCCAGTACCATAGGGGGCTATGGCTACACCTTC. Residues: CASTIGGYGYTF.

The chain uses TRBV6-5 and TRBJ1-2; D gene unclear. The CDR3 sequence is 13 residues long. Trimming took 4 bases from V and 4 from J, leaving 10 bases between them. Germline CDR1 MNHEY, CDR2 SVGAGI. In nucleotides, the CDR3 is TGTGCCAGCAGTTTCTCCCGAGGCTATGGCTACACCTTC. Translated: CASSFSRGYGYTF.

There are a few counts of this clone. The rearrangement uses TRBV5-1 and TRBJ2-3; a possible D gene is TRBD1 (5 bases). The ends were cut back, 4 bases at V and 1 base at J, with 10 bases in the middle. The CDR3 has 14 amino acids. Germline V lookup: CDR1 SGHRS, CDR2 YFSETQ. CDR3 sequence (DNA): TGCGCCAGCAGCCGCGACAGCGGCACAGATACGCAGTATTTT. Its protein is CASSRDSGTDTQYF.